The T cell receptor beta chain described here comes from a study of cytomegalovirus exposure and HLA in healthy donors. As concerns this clone: The antigen remains unidentified.

Produced via immunoSEQ multiplex PCR; TCRdb's table is partial and in-frame only. The sample lists 220,000 or so clones, around 86% occurring once. Trimming pared 8 bases from V and 4 bases from J, leaving 23 bases between. Germline V CDR1 and CDR2: SEHNR, FQNEAQ (reference sequence). The CDR3 loop spans 16 amino acids. Regarding the study as a whole: Within the approximately 130 validation repertoires, first-cohort TCR clusters tended to co-occur, according to a later analysis. According to reports, the classifier identified cytomegalovirus status with high specificity and sensitivity.

This TCR came from a woman between 18 and 30 years old in good health and CMV-seropositive. This chain links TRBV7-9 with TRBJ1-2; D gene ambiguous. The sequencing input was PBMCs. The DNA of the CDR3 is TGTGCCAGCTCCACCTTCCCGTCTGACAATTTCTATGGCTACACCTTC. It encodes CASSTFPSDNFYGYTF.